Sequencing of this TCR beta chain was carried out in a study of CD8+CD57+ T cells in acquired aplastic anemia (dated by TCRdb to 2016 to 2019). Study-wide context: DNA extracted from sorted CD4+ and CD8+ cells had a mean of around 3 ug, with a range of roughly 0.2 to 27.4 ug. For healthy donor samples, the average read count was around 10 million for CD4+ cells and 11 million to 14 million for CD8+ cells. Here is what the overall study found, with its caveats: No significant difference in CD8+ Simpson's diversity was found between patients and healthy controls (P=0.060). Although roughly 29 CD8+ CDR3 sequences were shared by patients and controls, these sequences appeared highly expressed in patients and within the immunodominant clones of patients.

In the study, sorted CD4+ and CD8+ blood T cells from patients with severe aplastic anemia and from healthy subjects underwent deep sequencing of TCR repertoires. Ficoll-Paque density gradient centrifugation was used to isolate peripheral blood mononuclear cells. CD4+ and CD8+ T cells were sorted by FACS or magnetic beads before DNA extraction. Regarding this clonotype: Its antigen is not yet known. Base qualities were left out, and no much larger clone turns up one base away.

Genomic DNA was used as template for profiling of TCR beta VDJ combinations and CDR3 sequences. An Illumina HiSeq 2000 was used for TCR repertoire sequencing. In the original analysis: TRBV/TRBJ rearrangement plots, CDR3 size and DJ length profiles, and Simpson's diversity index were used to assess repertoires. Whichever DNA sequence was most abundant in the deep sequencing data was defined as the immunodominant clone. CDR3 amino acid sequences were screened for sharing across subjects and were compared with published repertoires and the VDJdb database. Clones were called with MiXCR by TCRdb after fastp trimmed the public reads at Q25, and only in-frame beta chains were retained. A single entry per CDR3 protein holds the most common genes and DNA from its merged rows. These V and J calls are TCRdb output, not the study's own analysis. The sample profile shows a few hundred thousand distinct CDR3 sequences; 34% of them were found once. 1.1% of the sample is in the top ten clones.

The germline V gene (reference sequence) provides CDR1 DFQATT and CDR2 SNEGSKA. From cysteine to phenylalanine, the CDR3 is 14 amino acids long. The kept DNA is CDR3 alone, 42 bases in frame from the first base. For this chain, trimming is 5 bases at the V end and 8 bases at the J end, and the number of junction bases without a gene match is 12. The clonotype comes from a human donor in good health, serving as a control. The sequence links TRBV20-1 to TRBJ2-1; TRBD2 matches 7 bases in the middle. Material: sorted CD4+, CD8+, or CD8+CD57+ T cells (not recorded which) from PBMCs. The sequenced DNA: TGCAGTGCTTATCCAGCGGGAATCGACCATGAGCAGTTCTTC. The encoded protein is CSAYPAGIDHEQFF.